These T cell receptor beta chains were read from a single sample in a study of blood T cell repertoires in COVID-19. Libraries were prepared by immunoSEQ multiplex PCR; TCRdb keeps only in-frame clonotypes and omits some of them. This sample yields around 300,000 clones, of which about 89% are seen a single time; approximately 2.2% belongs to the top ten. Sequences were obtained from peripheral blood. These receptors were taken from a man aged 50-60 years with acute or convalescent COVID-19. The CDR3 runs from the conserved cysteine through the conserved F or W.

v_gene	CDR3aa
TRBV27	CASTEGAEAFF
TRBV10-3	CAISESGVWEQYF
TRBV7-9	CASSSAGTGLRKLFF
TRBV7-9	CASSPVNSPLHF
TRBV11-3	CASSPTANYGYTF
TRBV7-9	CASSLAGGDTQYF
TRBV19	CASSPTGGATNEQFF
TRBV5-6	CASSLVDRGYEQYF
TRBV5-4	CASRGTGDSPLHF
TRBV18	CASSSPSLRDSEAFF
TRBV3-1/TRBV3-2	CASSQDQFRTAGRVLGGYTF
TRBV3-1/TRBV3-2	CASSQGAAGGEKLFF
TRBV5-5	CASSLNREGEAFF
TRBV10-1	CASSALPVETQYF
TRBV5-4	CASSYGGANTEAFF
TRBV7-2	CASSLSLPPLTGELFF
TRBV5-1	CASTSSASGYGYTF
TRBV6-5	CASKPPRGRDGELFF
TRBV12-3/TRBV12-4	CASTPSGTEQFF
TRBV19	CASSIRGGAETQYF
TRBV13	CASSLGLAGGYNEQFF
TRBV30	CAWSVGGMNYEQYF
TRBV3-1/TRBV3-2	CASSQVGGYEQYF
TRBV7-9	CASSLAADGYTF
TRBV7-9	CASSPTLLAGSYNEQFF
TRBV19	CASRDSRTSGALSHEQFF
TRBV3-1/TRBV3-2	CASSPPSGGSYEQYF
TRBV5-1	CASSPGTGLNEQFF
TRBV6-5	CASKPSLAGSGELFF
TRBV3-1/TRBV3-2	CASSQAAGLPNYGYTF
TRBV11-1	CASSLFTSGYEQYF
TRBV7-9	CASSVAGDLNTEAFF
TRBV18	CASSSRGTTNEKLFF
TRBV7-2	CASSGRTVSGNTIYF
TRBV25-1	CASSEDLTGVEKLFF
TRBV9	CASSAAPTGQTEAFF
TRBV9	CASSVTAGGNEKLFF
TRBV10-1	CASSDTGESEKLFF
TRBV19	CASSITGDQPQHF
TRBV29-1	CSVDEPSTF
TRBV3-1/TRBV3-2	CASSPTVRGGRHEQFF
TRBV29-1	CSGTSRGGSASYNEQFF
TRBV27	CASSPISGGGPYEQYF
TRBV6-5	CASSYSNLGAYEQYF
TRBV7-9	CASSPLTGPLHEQYF
TRBV5-1	CASSPAGGGLYEQYF
TRBV5-1	CASNLGGTGVHNEQFF
TRBV19	CASGPGQGYQPQHF
TRBV27	CASSVDSYSNQPQHF
TRBV5-1	CASSLVGQKETQYF
TRBV18	CASSPGVGAAQTIRRGTEAFF